This record covers a single T cell receptor (beta chain). Trimming at V came to 4 bases and at J to 1 base, leaving 7 bases not matched to a gene. This CDR3 has 15 amino acids. Germline CDR1 MGHRA, CDR2 YSYEKL. This sample was included in a study of blood T cells in healthy people across ages. Next came a second PCR, run for about 6 to 11 cycles, which used a sample-barcoded 5' primer along with a J-beta primer mix. TCRdb re-derived calls from the 5' RACE reads in MiXCR, one entry per CDR3 protein. Of 1 million or so distinct CDR3 sequences in the sample, under 55% were seen once. This clonotype was sampled from a woman aged 55-69 years in good health. Sequenced material: blood. The rearrangement links TRBV4-1 to TRBJ2-7; 7 positions agree with TRBD1. The CDR3 sequence: CASSLSGTASYEQYF. CDR3 bases: TGCGCCAGCAGCCTATCCGGGACAGCTTCCTACGAGCAGTACTTC.